The entry below gives a single TCR beta chain sequence along with its context. The treatment is: randomized to nivolumab then ipilimumab (arm A) or the reverse (arm B). This record comes from a study of sequential checkpoint blockade in melanoma. On the study more broadly: Arm A got nivolumab then ipilimumab; arm B the reverse, 1:1. After both sequences, patients received maintenance nivolumab.

V gave up 3 bases and J gave up 3 bases, with 9 bases separating them. There are 13 residues in the CDR3. The germline V gene encodes CDR1 SEHNR and CDR2 FQNEAQ (reference sequence). TCRdb keeps only in-frame clones here, not all; method: immunoSEQ multiplex PCR. The table lists approximately 14,000 clones, 77% of them singletons. Sequenced here: CD8+ T cells sorted from blood (inferred from file names), sampled from a patient given nivolumab and ipilimumab in sequence. The chain combines TRBV7-9 with TRBJ2-7, with D possibly matching TRBD2 (6 bases). The clonotype originates from a human donor with melanoma. The CDR3 sequence: CASSFGGSYEQYF. The DNA of the CDR3 is TGTGCCAGCAGCTTTGGGGGGAGCTACGAGCAGTACTTC.